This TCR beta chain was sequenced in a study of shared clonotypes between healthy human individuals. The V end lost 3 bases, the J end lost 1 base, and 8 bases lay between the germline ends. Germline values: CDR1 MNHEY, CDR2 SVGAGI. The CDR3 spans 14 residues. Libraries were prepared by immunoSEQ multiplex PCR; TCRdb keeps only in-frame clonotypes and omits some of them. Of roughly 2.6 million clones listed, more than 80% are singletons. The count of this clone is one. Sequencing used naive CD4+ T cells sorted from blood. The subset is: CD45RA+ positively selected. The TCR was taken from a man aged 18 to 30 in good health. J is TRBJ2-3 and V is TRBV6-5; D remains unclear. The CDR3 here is CASSYNSRTDTQYF. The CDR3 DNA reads TGTGCCAGCAGTTATAATTCACGCACAGATACGCAGTATTTT.